This T cell receptor beta chain comes out of a study of T cell repertoires in cytomegalovirus infection. Study context: From public TCR beta signatures came an indication of both CMV infection and matching HLA type.

Notes on the study in general: Individuals carrying CMV plus the relevant HLA were identified by cumulative frequency of public TCR beta families.

Each CDR3 protein is one row after TCRdb ran MiXCR on the reads. This sample has approximately 290,000 distinct CDR3 sequences, with about 23% found just once. CDR1 MNHNY and CDR2 SVGAGI come from the germline V gene (reference sequence). CDR3 length: 17 amino acids. V lost 0 bases, J lost 0 bases, and 12 bases lay in between. Worth noting for this clonotype: Its cognate antigen is unknown.

The rearrangement uses TRBV6-6 and TRBJ2-1; D unresolved. The receptor was isolated from a human donor in good health (CMV status not recorded). Some clones in this sample may be carry-over from other donors' samples. The sample was PBMCs. The chain's CDR3 is CASSYSNPPSSYNEQFF. In nucleotides, the CDR3 is TGTGCCAGCAGTTACTCGAACCCCCCCAGCTCCTACAATGAGCAGTTCTTC.